The next 5 T cell receptor beta chains were all read from a single sample in a study of blood T cell repertoires in COVID-19. Clones were sequenced by immunoSEQ multiplex PCR, and TCRdb holds only the in-frame ones, with some missing. The profile shows roughly 170,000 clones, approximately 86% of them singletons. Sequenced material: peripheral blood. Every receptor here comes from a man aged 35-49 years with active or convalescent COVID-19.

This clone has more than one count but fewer than ten. V is TRBV4-1 and J is TRBJ2-1, with TRBD1 matching 9 bases. Unmatched junction bases numbered 6, after V lost 0 bases and J lost 9 bases. CDR1 and CDR2 (germline): MGHRA, YSYEKL. This CDR3 is 15 amino acids long. In DNA form, the CDR3 reads TGCGCCAGCAGCCAAGATTGGGGACAGGGATCTGAGCAGTTCTTC. Translation: CASSQDWGQGSEQFF.

J is TRBJ2-5 and V is TRBV20-1; weak D call: TRBD2 (7 bases). The V and J ends lost 3 bases and 4 bases respectively, with 15 bases between them. Germline V gives CDR1 DFQATT, CDR2 SNEGSKA (reference sequence). There are 14 residues in the CDR3. The CDR3 loop is CSASPLGGRETQYF. The CDR3 bases are TGCAGTGCTAGTCCCCTCGGGGGGCGAGAGACCCAGTACTTC.

This chain joins TRBV30 and TRBJ2-7, with 11 bases fitting TRBD1. CDR1 and CDR2 from the germline V gene are GTSNPN and SVGIG (reference sequence). The CDR3 loop spans 14 amino acids. The junction had 4 bases not matched to a gene; V was cut back by 3 bases and J by 3 bases. DNA of the CDR3: TGTGCCTGGAGGGGGACAGGGGGTTTCTACGAGCAGTACTTC. This sequence encodes CAWRGTGGFYEQYF.

The chain has TRBV7-9 and TRBJ2-5; TRBD2 agrees at 7 bases. Germline loops: CDR1 SEHNR, CDR2 FQNEAQ (reference sequence). The CDR3 is made up of 15 amino acids. J lost 4 bases, V lost 5 bases, and 10 bases had no gene match. The CDR3 nucleotides read TGTGCCAGCAGCGCGGGACTAATAAGGGGAGAGACCCAGTACTTC. As protein: CASSAGLIRGETQYF.

The genes are TRBV12-5 and TRBJ1-1; possibly TRBD1 for D (6 bases). CDR1 and CDR2 (germline): LGHNT, FRNRAP. V was trimmed by 6 bases and J by 1 base, leaving 9 bases between them. This CDR3 region has 13 residues. CDR3 bases: TGTGCTAGTGGACAGGACAGGAACACTGAAGCTTTCTTT. Residues: CASGQDRNTEAFF.